Listed below are T cell receptor beta chains from one sample, sequenced in a study of vaccination and CD4 T cells after COVID-19. No antigen is known for these receptors. TCRdb re-derived calls from the PCR reads in MiXCR, one entry per CDR3 protein. The sample consists of 8,700 or so distinct CDR3 sequences, about 28% of them appearing once. Sequencing was done on a sample of CD4+ T cells from blood, cultured in vitro. The receptors were sampled from a human donor in good health. Each CDR3 is given with its conserved first and last residue. Fields, in order: V gene, J gene, clone size, D gene, CDR3 protein, CDR3 DNA. The D gene is left open where the match is weak. Size is omitted from some rows. Given values are once, few, many or a class for expanded clones.

TRBV5-8	TRBJ2-7	.	TRBD1	CASSLDPGGTYEQYF	TGTGCCAGCAGCTTGGATCCAGGGGGCACCTACGAGCAGTACTTC
TRBV20-1	TRBJ2-7	few	TRBD1	CSAPHPGQGAREQYF	TGCAGTGCTCCCCACCCAGGACAGGGGGCGAGAGAGCAGTACTTC
TRBV2	TRBJ1-1	few	.	CASSERDATEAFF	TGTGCCAGCAGTGAACGGGACGCCACTGAAGCTTTCTTT
TRBV27	TRBJ1-6	medium-sized	.	CASSGDSYNSPLHF	TGTGCCAGCAGTGGCGACAGCTATAATTCACCCCTCCACTTT
TRBV19	TRBJ1-5	few	TRBD1	CASSRYPTGGGQPQHF	TGTGCCAGTAGTAGATACCCGACAGGGGGAGGTCAGCCCCAGCATTTT
TRBV27	TRBJ2-5	few	.	CASSFRIIGQNQETQYF	TGTGCCAGCAGTTTCCGAATTATAGGACAGAATCAAGAGACCCAGTACTTC
TRBV9	TRBJ1-1	.	.	CASSPALGEAFF	TGTGCCAGCAGTCCTGCCCTCGGTGAAGCTTTCTTT
TRBV7-6	TRBJ2-3	.	.	CASSLIGSTDTQYF	TGTGCCAGCAGCTTAATAGGCAGCACAGATACGCAGTATTTT
TRBV30	TRBJ2-7	.	.	CAWSPVGRGAYEQYF	TGTGCCTGGAGTCCCGTCGGCAGGGGGGCCTACGAGCAGTACTTC
TRBV19	TRBJ1-2	few	.	CASSIVGGDYGYTF	TGTGCCAGTAGTATAGTAGGAGGGGACTATGGCTACACCTTC
TRBV27	TRBJ1-1	few	.	CASSKTRDTEAFF	TGTGCCAGCAGTAAAACCCGGGACACTGAAGCTTTCTTT
TRBV7-6	TRBJ1-3	medium-sized	.	CASSLSLVGTSARLYF	TGTGCCAGCAGCTTAAGTTTGGTGGGGACATCGGCGAGGTTGTATTTT
TRBV7-9	TRBJ1-1	.	.	CASSPSLTGGGGEAFF	TGCGCCAGCAGCCCAAGCCTAACTGGGGGAGGCGGTGAAGCTTTCTTT
TRBV18	TRBJ2-5	.	.	CASSPTGGETQYF	TGTGCCAGCTCACCGACAGGTGGAGAGACCCAGTACTTC
TRBV28	TRBJ1-3	.	TRBD1	CASSLLTGGTGNTIYF	TGTGCCAGCAGTTTACTTACAGGGGGCACTGGAAACACCATATATTTT
TRBV2	TRBJ2-5	.	TRBD2	CASSVLAGEETQYF	TGTGCCAGCAGTGTACTAGCGGGAGAAGAGACCCAGTACTTC
TRBV27	TRBJ2-1	few	TRBD1	CASSPWDRYNEQFF	TGTGCCAGCAGTCCTTGGGACAGGTACAATGAGCAGTTCTTC
TRBV11-1	TRBJ2-1	once	.	CASSLGITLGNEQFF	TGTGCCAGCAGCTTAGGGATTACACTTGGCAATGAGCAGTTCTTC
TRBV5-1	TRBJ1-2	few	.	CASSAGPGGYTF	TGCGCCAGCAGCGCGGGACCCGGGGGCTACACCTTC
TRBV10-3	TRBJ2-1	.	.	CAISERGTASYNEQFF	TGTGCCATCAGTGAGCGAGGGACGGCGTCCTACAATGAGCAGTTCTTC
TRBV5-4	TRBJ2-7	few	.	CASSIGPKQEQYF	TGTGCCAGCAGCATTGGACCCAAACAAGAGCAGTACTTC
TRBV15	TRBJ1-2	medium-sized	.	CATSRVAGMEGYTF	TGTGCCACCAGCAGAGTGGCAGGGATGGAGGGCTACACCTTC
TRBV12-3/TRBV12-4	TRBJ1-1	few	.	CASSFKGWNTEAFF	TGTGCCAGCAGTTTTAAGGGGTGGAACACTGAAGCTTTCTTT
TRBV6-5	TRBJ2-1	.	TRBD1	CASSSGGSGNNEQFF	TGTGCCAGCAGTTCAGGGGGCTCGGGGAACAATGAGCAGTTCTTC
TRBV20-1	TRBJ2-1	.	TRBD2	CSARSSGSYNEQFF	TGCAGTGCTAGATCTAGCGGCAGTTACAATGAGCAGTTCTTC
TRBV5-5	TRBJ1-5	few	.	CASSHSSRGNQPQHF	TGTGCCAGCAGCCACAGCAGTCGTGGAAATCAGCCCCAGCATTTT
TRBV7-8	TRBJ2-7	.	.	CASSDRDIVHEQYF	TGTGCCAGCAGCGACCGGGACATAGTCCACGAGCAGTACTTC
TRBV6-1	TRBJ2-7	.	.	CASSTLTSLNEQYF	TGTGCCAGCAGTACCCTGACTAGTTTGAACGAGCAGTACTTC
TRBV6-1	TRBJ1-5	.	.	CASRPQGDQPQHF	TGTGCCAGCAGGCCTCAAGGGGATCAGCCCCAGCATTTT
TRBV5-1	TRBJ2-7	.	.	CASGTGMGEQYF	TGCGCCAGCGGAACGGGGATGGGCGAGCAGTACTTC
TRBV15	TRBJ2-7	few	.	CATSPRLGSGYEQYF	TGTGCCACCAGCCCTAGGCTAGGAAGTGGATACGAGCAGTACTTC
TRBV15	TRBJ2-1	few	.	CATSRDGRPYNEQFF	TGTGCCACCAGCAGAGATGGGAGGCCCTACAATGAGCAGTTCTTC
TRBV20-1	TRBJ2-7	.	TRBD2	CSAFGLAGGRRSYEQYF	TGCAGTGCTTTCGGACTAGCGGGAGGCCGAAGATCCTACGAGCAGTACTTC
TRBV4-1	TRBJ2-3	.	TRBD1	CASSQSLGQGRAGAPDTQYF	TGCGCCAGCAGCCAGTCTCTGGGACAGGGGCGGGCGGGAGCCCCAGATACGCAGTATTTT
TRBV10-3	TRBJ1-5	.	TRBD1	CAISEPGQGPFSNQPQHF	TGTGCCATCAGTGAGCCGGGACAGGGGCCTTTTAGCAATCAGCCCCAGCATTTT
TRBV28	TRBJ1-1	.	.	CASSLYSRPNTEAFF	TGTGCCAGCAGTTTATACAGCAGACCGAACACTGAAGCTTTCTTT
TRBV19	TRBJ2-1	.	.	CASTPGKVPYNEQFF	TGTGCCAGTACCCCAGGGAAGGTCCCCTACAATGAGCAGTTCTTC
TRBV18	TRBJ1-5	.	.	CASSQGISNQPQHF	TGTGCCAGCTCACAAGGGATTAGCAATCAGCCCCAGCATTTT
TRBV10-3	TRBJ1-1	.	.	CAISRTENTEAFF	TGTGCCATCAGTCGTACAGAAAACACTGAAGCTTTCTTT
TRBV3-1	TRBJ1-2	.	.	CASSQWGSDNYGYTF	TGTGCCAGCAGCCAATGGGGGAGCGATAACTATGGCTACACCTTC
TRBV19	TRBJ1-1	few	TRBD1	CASNPTGRTEAFF	TGTGCCAGTAACCCGACAGGGCGCACTGAAGCTTTCTTT
TRBV6-1	TRBJ2-3	medium-sized	.	CASSPLDTQYF	TGTGCCAGCAGCCCCTTGGATACGCAGTATTTT
TRBV20-1	TRBJ2-7	.	TRBD1	CSARSAGTGIEQYF	TGCAGTGCTAGAAGTGCCGGGACAGGGATCGAGCAGTACTTC
TRBV10-3	TRBJ2-1	.	.	CAIRRTVLYNEQFF	TGTGCCATCAGACGGACAGTCCTCTACAATGAGCAGTTCTTC
TRBV20-1	TRBJ1-1	.	.	CSATPRAGISTEAFF	TGCAGTGCAACCCCCAGGGCGGGAATCAGCACTGAAGCTTTCTTT
TRBV20-1	TRBJ2-2	few	.	CSALGTGELFF	TGCAGTGCCCTCGGCACCGGGGAGCTGTTTTTT
TRBV2	TRBJ2-1	.	TRBD2	CASSSSGSYNEQFF	TGTGCCAGTTCGTCTAGCGGGAGCTACAATGAGCAGTTCTTC
TRBV11-3	TRBJ2-1	once	.	CASSWRPNEQFF	TGTGCCAGCAGCTGGAGACCCAATGAGCAGTTCTTC
TRBV19	TRBJ2-5	.	.	CASSILRGEAQYF	TGTGCCAGTAGTATTTTGAGGGGGGAGGCCCAGTACTTC
TRBV6-2/TRBV6-3	TRBJ1-1	.	.	CASRPSGENTEAFF	TGTGCCAGCAGACCTTCAGGAGAAAACACTGAAGCTTTCTTT